A single sample gave rise to the 27 T cell receptor beta chains below, sequenced in a study of blood T cell repertoires in COVID-19 (dated by TCRdb to 2020 to 2021). Receptor amplification or capture employed the immunoSEQ multiplex PCR assay. TCRdb stores this immuneACCESS table with in-frame sequences only. Part of the clones is absent; in the studies checked, under half of the shortfall reflects unresolved V genes, and no reason is known for the rest. For this sample the table gives fewer than 250,000 clones, of which 70% to 80% were detected only once. The ten biggest clones cover around 12% of the sample. The sample consisted of peripheral blood. Every receptor here comes from a woman aged 45-60 years with acute or convalescent COVID-19.

This chain uses TRBV28 with TRBJ2-7; 8 nucleotides line up with TRBD1. The V and J ends lost 6 bases and 2 bases, in that order; junction bases with no gene match: 9. The CDR3 has 15 residues. Germline CDR1 MDHEN, CDR2 SYDVKM. For the CDR3, the DNA is TGTGCCAGCAGACCCGGGGCAGGGGGCCCCTACGAGCAGTACTTC. It encodes CASRPGAGGPYEQYF. The variable domain in full, completed from reference TRBV28 and TRBJ2-7, reads DVKVTQSSRYLVKRTGEKVFLECVQDMDHENMFWYRQDPGLGLRLIYFSYDVKMKEKGDIPEGYSVSREKKERFSLILESASTNQTSMYLCASRPGAGGPYEQYFGPGTRLTVT.

The sample holds one count of this clone. V is TRBV3-1 (or the pseudogene TRBV3-2) and J is TRBJ1-4; D not certain. This CDR3 is 14 amino acids long. Germline CDR1 reads LGHDT; CDR2 reads YNNKEL (reference sequence). V was cut by 0 bases and J by 5 bases, with 7 bases left in between. CDR3 coding DNA: TGTGCCAGCAGCCAAGACAGGAGGAATGAAAAACTGTTTTTT. Its protein product is CASSQDRRNEKLFF.

CDR3 in amino acids: CASSRTGSHNSPLHF. CDR3 sequence (DNA): TGTGCCAGCAGCCGTACAGGGTCCCATAATTCACCCCTCCACTTT. The V call is TRBV14, the J call TRBJ1-6; TRBD1 might be the D (6 bases). Germline V gene lookup returns CDR1 SGHDN and CDR2 FVKESK. The germline V and J ends were trimmed by 4 bases and 5 bases, with 12 bases remaining between them. This CDR3 contains 15 residues.

The DNA for the CDR3 is TGTGCCAGCGGGGTAGGGGATCAGCCCCAGCATTTT. It yields the protein CASGVGDQPQHF. The chain links TRBV2 to TRBJ1-5; TRBD1 is a possible D gene (5 bases). V was shortened by 8 bases and J by 5 bases, with 10 bases between the two germline ends. CDR3 length: 12 amino acids. Per the germline V gene, CDR1 is SNHLY and CDR2 is FYNNEI.

In this sample, this clone turned up a few times. The V gene is TRBV21-1, the J gene TRBJ1-5; TRBD1, the table's D call, was not compared with the DNA. TRBV21-1 is listed as a pseudogene. The CDR3 is 17 amino acids. CDR3 region: CASSKGPTGKSNQPQHF. CDR3 sequence (DNA): TGTGCCAGCAGCAAAGGACCCACAGGGAAGAGCAATCAGCCCCAGCATTTT.

This clone was picked up one time. This chain links TRBV3-1 (or the pseudogene TRBV3-2) with TRBJ2-7; possibly TRBD1 for D (6 bases). The CDR3 runs 15 residues. V was shortened by 2 bases and J by 1 base, with 12 bases between the two germline ends. Germline-derived CDR1 and CDR2 are LGHDT and YNNKEL (reference sequence). The CDR3 DNA is TGTGCCAGCAGCCAAACAGGGAAAGGATCCTACGAGCAGTACTTC. Its translation: CASSQTGKGSYEQYF.

This clone was observed once. This sequence joins TRBV6-5 and TRBJ2-5; D call uncertain. CDR3 length equals 13 residues. Between the trimmed V and J ends, which lost 5 bases and 14 bases, there was a span of 21 bases. The V gene's germline CDR1 is MNHEY and CDR2 SVGAGI. CDR3 nucleotide sequence: TGTGCCAGCAGTCAACCCTCTAACAGAGTTCCATACTTC. Protein: CASSQPSNRVPYF.

This clone was counted once. The chain recombines TRBV4-1 with TRBJ1-5; TRBD1 agrees at 7 bases. CDR1 and CDR2 (germline): MGHRA, YSYEKL. The CDR3 is 15 residues long. J was trimmed by 3 bases and V by 3 bases; bases with no gene match: 5. The CDR3 protein is CASSQEGANNQPQHF. CDR3 in DNA: TGCGCCAGCAGCCAGGAGGGGGCTAACAATCAGCCCCAGCATTTT.

The chain employs TRBV27 and TRBJ2-7; a possible D gene is TRBD1 (7 bases). V gave up 4 bases and J gave up 4 bases, with 17 bases separating them. The CDR3 loop spans 15 amino acids. CDR1 MNHEY and CDR2 SMNVEV come from the germline V gene (reference sequence). The chain's CDR3 is CASSSRTGAGYEQYF. In DNA, the CDR3 is TGTGCCAGCAGTTCCCGCACAGGGGCGGGATACGAGCAGTACTTC.

This sequence joins TRBV28 and TRBJ2-7; the D gene is possibly TRBD1 (6 bases). This CDR3 has 15 amino acids. With 7 bases removed from V and 3 bases from J, the gap between germline ends came to 19 bases. Germline-derived CDR1 and CDR2 are MDHEN and SYDVKM. The CDR3 region has the DNA TGTGCCAGCACCGCCTTGGGAACAGGGATCTACGAGCAGTACTTC. This gives the protein CASTALGTGIYEQYF.

The chain carries TRBV5-1 and TRBJ2-5; TRBD2 matches at 10 bases. Germline V gene sequence: CDR1 SGHRS, CDR2 YFSETQ. The CDR3 covers 14 residues. V lost 4 bases and J lost 5; bases outside the gene matches: 5. The CDR3 sequence is CASSLAGVSETQYF. DNA for the CDR3: TGCGCCAGCAGCCTAGCGGGAGTCTCGGAGACCCAGTACTTC.

This chain joins TRBV27 and TRBJ2-3; D is perhaps TRBD2 (6 bases). Trimming stripped 7 bases from V and 6 bases from J, with 17 bases between. Germline lookup yields CDR1 MNHEY and CDR2 SMNVEV (reference sequence). The CDR3 has 14 amino acids. The CDR3 coding sequence is TGTGCCAGCACCCTCCGTGGACGGGGGGATACGCAGTATTTT. This encodes CASTLRGRGDTQYF.

The V gene is TRBV5-1, the J gene TRBJ1-1; TRBD1 might be the D (5 bases). Germline CDR1 and CDR2: SGHRS and YFSETQ. Between the trimmed V and J ends, which lost 7 bases and 4 bases, there was a span of 14 bases. This CDR3 comprises 13 residues. The chain's CDR3 is CASQDTGGTEAFF. The CDR3 DNA sequence: TGCGCCAGCCAGGACACCGGGGGCACTGAAGCTTTCTTT.

The genes are TRBV5-6 and TRBJ2-7; D perhaps matches TRBD2 (5 bases). The germline gives CDR1 SGHDT, CDR2 YYEEEE. The CDR3 contains 15 residues. V shed 3 bases and J shed 7 bases, with 20 bases lying between them. The DNA for the CDR3 is TGTGCCAGCAGCTCGCCCGGGAAAAACTTGGGGGAGCAGTACTTC. The encoded protein is CASSSPGKNLGEQYF.

In this sample, this clone turned up once. The chain joins TRBV14 to TRBJ2-6; D is ambiguous. The CDR3 is 16 amino acids. Trimming took 1 base from V and 3 from J, leaving 10 bases between them. Germline V CDR1 and CDR2: SGHDN, FVKESK. The CDR3 region has the DNA TGTGCCAGCAGCCAAGTTTCGCGGCTTGGGGCCAACGTCCTGACTTTC. It encodes CASSQVSRLGANVLTF.

This chain links TRBV11-3 with TRBJ2-3, with D possibly being TRBD2 (6 bases). From germline, CDR1 is SGHNT and CDR2 YENEEA. V was clipped by 0 bases and J by 10 bases, with 11 bases between them. This CDR3 comprises 13 residues. The CDR3, as DNA: TGTGCCAGCAGCTTAGATTTGCGGGGATCGCAGTATTTT. Its translation: CASSLDLRGSQYF.

The chain has TRBV7-2 and TRBJ1-3, with D perhaps matching TRBD1 (5 bases). Trimming removed 4 bases from V and 0 bases from J, with 13 bases in between. This CDR3 region has 16 residues. Germline CDR1 is SGHTA and CDR2 is FQGNSA. CDR3 residues: CASSYGHSYSGNTIYF. The DNA of the CDR3 is TGTGCCAGCAGCTACGGACACTCCTACTCTGGAAACACCATATATTTT.

The gene calls are TRBV3-1 (or the pseudogene TRBV3-2) and TRBJ1-6; TRBD1 aligns across 8 bases. Germline V gives CDR1 LGHDT, CDR2 YNNKEL (reference sequence). The CDR3 totals 15 residues. Trimming cost V 4 bases and J 7 bases; bases outside gene matches: 6. The CDR3 spells CASSPPAGGNSPLHF. DNA of the CDR3: TGTGCCAGCAGCCCCCCGGCAGGGGGCAATTCACCCCTCCACTTT.

The chain links TRBV10-2 to TRBJ2-7, with TRBD1 identical over 10 bases. The CDR3 covers 13 residues. Germline CDR1 and CDR2: WSHSY and SAAADI. The trim removed 5 bases at V and 3 bases at J, leaving 1 base unmatched. As DNA, the CDR3 is TGCGCCAGCAGTAGGACAGGGGGCTACGAGCAGTACTTC. This translates into CASSRTGGYEQYF.

The chain has TRBV28 and TRBJ1-1, with 8 nucleotides matching TRBD1. J gave up 1 base and V 6 bases, and 7 bases lay outside the gene matches. There are 15 residues in the CDR3. The germline V gene encodes CDR1 MDHEN and CDR2 SYDVKM. DNA of the CDR3: TGTGCCAGCAGGGACCCAGGGGGCTCGAACACTGAAGCTTTCTTT. It yields the protein CASRDPGGSNTEAFF.

This clone was recorded a few times. V and J are TRBV7-8 and TRBJ1-1; 10 bases fit TRBD1. The CDR3 contains 16 residues. From germline, CDR1 is SGHVS and CDR2 FQNEAQ. V shed 2 bases and J 1 base; nucleotides not matched to a gene: 4. CDR3 bases: TGTGCCAGCAGCTTAAGGGACAGGGGATCGAACACTGAAGCTTTCTTT. It specifies CASSLRDRGSNTEAFF.

This clone came up once. This chain joins TRBV7-9 and TRBJ1-2, with no clear D. The V end lost 4 bases, the J end lost 1 base, and 10 bases lay between the germline ends. Germline CDR1 is SEHNR and CDR2 is FQNEAQ (reference sequence). This CDR3 is 14 amino acids long. The DNA of the CDR3 is TGTGCCAGCAGCTCCTCGGAGAGTAACTATGGCTACACCTTC. Protein sequence: CASSSSESNYGYTF.

The J gene is TRBJ2-7, the V gene TRBV3-1 (or the pseudogene TRBV3-2); 14 nucleotides line up with TRBD2. Germline trimming cut 1 base from V and 1 base from J; bases unmatched to any gene: 3. The germline V gene encodes CDR1 LGHDT and CDR2 YNNKEL (reference sequence). This CDR3 is 17 amino acids long. The CDR3 sequence: CASSQGLAGGKSYEQYF. The CDR3 nucleotides read TGTGCCAGCAGCCAAGGACTAGCGGGAGGGAAGTCCTACGAGCAGTACTTC.

This chain joins TRBV15 and TRBJ2-1; possible D gene TRBD1, 6 bases. Germline CDR1 reads LNHNV; CDR2 reads YYDKDF (reference sequence). V was cut by 0 bases and J by 4 bases, with 10 bases left in between. This CDR3 contains 15 residues. The CDR3 protein is CATSREQGRYNEQFF. Here the CDR3 DNA reads TGTGCCACCAGCAGAGAACAGGGACGGTACAATGAGCAGTTCTTC. Full variable domain (remainder filled in from reference TRBV15 and TRBJ2-1): DAMVIQNPRYQVTQFGKPVTLSCSQTLNHNVMYWYQQKSSQAPKLLFHYYDKDFNNEADTPDNFQSRRPNTSFCFLDIRSPGLGDTAMYLCATSREQGRYNEQFFGPGTRLTVL.

The V gene is TRBV28, the J gene TRBJ1-2; D is uncertain. Germline V gene sequence: CDR1 MDHEN, CDR2 SYDVKM. This CDR3 has 13 amino acids. Trimming cost V 6 bases and J 5 bases, with 13 bases left between them. The CDR3 nucleotides are TGTGCCAGCAGGGACTTTAGTCGGTATGGCTACACCTTC. Translated: CASRDFSRYGYTF.

This chain links TRBV5-6 with TRBJ1-4; no definite D call. V was pared by 5 bases and J by 1 base, with 9 bases between. This CDR3 comprises 14 residues. Germline CDR1 and CDR2: SGHDT and YYEEEE. The CDR3 DNA sequence: TGTGCCAGCAGGAAGGCGGGAACTAATGAAAAACTGTTTTTT. This encodes CASRKAGTNEKLFF.

The chain uses TRBV5-1 and TRBJ2-7; TRBD2 aligns across 12 bases. The CDR3 has 15 residues. Per the germline V gene, CDR1 is SGHRS and CDR2 is YFSETQ. The V and J ends lost 4 bases and 6 bases, in that order; junction bases with no gene match: 8. Written as DNA, the CDR3 is TGCGCCAGCAGCCCCCTAGCGGGAGGGCCGGGCGAGCAGTACTTC. It specifies CASSPLAGGPGEQYF.